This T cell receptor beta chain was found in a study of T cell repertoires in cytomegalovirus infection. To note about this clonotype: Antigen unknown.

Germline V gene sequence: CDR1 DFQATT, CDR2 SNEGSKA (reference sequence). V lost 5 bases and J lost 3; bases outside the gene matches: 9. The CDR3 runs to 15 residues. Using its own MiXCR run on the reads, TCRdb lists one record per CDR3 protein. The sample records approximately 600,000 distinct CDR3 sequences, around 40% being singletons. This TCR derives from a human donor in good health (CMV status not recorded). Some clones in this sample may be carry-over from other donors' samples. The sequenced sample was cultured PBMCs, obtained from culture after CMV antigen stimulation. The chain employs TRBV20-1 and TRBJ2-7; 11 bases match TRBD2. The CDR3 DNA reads TGCAGTGCTGAGGTCTCTACTAGCGGGAGCTACGAGCAGTACTTC. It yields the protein CSAEVSTSGSYEQYF.